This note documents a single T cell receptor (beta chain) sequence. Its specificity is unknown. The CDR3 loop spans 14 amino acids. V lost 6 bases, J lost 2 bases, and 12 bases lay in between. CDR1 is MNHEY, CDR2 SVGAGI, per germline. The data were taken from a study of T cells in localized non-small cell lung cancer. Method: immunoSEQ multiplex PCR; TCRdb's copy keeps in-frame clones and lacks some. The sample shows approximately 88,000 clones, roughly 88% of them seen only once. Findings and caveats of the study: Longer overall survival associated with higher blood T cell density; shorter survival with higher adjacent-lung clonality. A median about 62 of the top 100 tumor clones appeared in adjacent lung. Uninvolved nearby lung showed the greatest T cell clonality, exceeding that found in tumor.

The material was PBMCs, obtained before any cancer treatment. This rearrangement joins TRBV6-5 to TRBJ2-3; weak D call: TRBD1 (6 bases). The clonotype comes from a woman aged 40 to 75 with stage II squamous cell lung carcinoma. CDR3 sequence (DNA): TGTGCCAGCAGAACAGGGCTGCCCACAGATACGCAGTATTTT. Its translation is CASRTGLPTDTQYF.